The text below deals with one T cell receptor (beta chain). The antigen remains undetermined. A sample-barcoded 5' primer and a J-beta primer mix were used in a second PCR of about 6 to 11 cycles. From the 5' RACE reads, TCRdb called clonotypes with MiXCR, one entry per CDR3 protein. The sample includes roughly 1,500,000 distinct CDR3 sequences, roughly 32% of them seen just once. The CDR3 covers 14 residues. Trimming shortened V by 4 bases and J by 1 base, and 12 bases separated the two germline ends. CDR1 and CDR2 from the germline V gene are SGHRS and YFSETQ. The data belong to a study of blood T cells in healthy people across ages. Study findings and constraints: The fall in TCR beta diversity per million T cells was roughly linear with age. Expanded clonotype changes were possibly confounded by unknown donor CMV status.

This clonotype originated in a woman aged 30 to 39 in good health. Sequences were obtained from blood. The chain recombines TRBV5-1 with TRBJ2-7; no clear D gene. CDR3 region: CASSGLSRSYEQYF. The CDR3 DNA is TGCGCCAGCAGCGGTCTTAGCAGGTCCTACGAGCAGTACTTC.